Sequencing of this TCR beta chain was carried out in a study of blood T cell repertoires in COVID-19. Study-level information: T cells, B-cell-depleted T cells, or PBMCs supplied cDNA or gDNA.

Germline V gives CDR1 LNHDA, CDR2 SQIVND (reference sequence). J gave up 6 bases and V 3 bases, and 7 bases lay outside the gene matches. CDR3 size: 14 residues. The repertoire was sequenced with immunoSEQ multiplex PCR; TCRdb's copy has only in-frame clones and lacks some. The data hold roughly 320,000 clones, with around 87% observed a single time. This clone occurred once. This chain connects TRBV19 to TRBJ1-1, with 7 bases lining up with TRBD1. This sequence was found in an older man with acute or convalescent COVID-19. Sequences were obtained from peripheral blood. CDR3 residues: CASSIPHRGAEAFF. The CDR3 DNA follows: TGTGCCAGTAGTATTCCCCACAGGGGAGCTGAAGCTTTCTTT.